The 30 T cell receptor beta chains given below trace back to one sample, sequenced in a study of technical replicates of blood from a few donors. Sequencing was performed with immunoSEQ multiplex PCR; in TCRdb, only in-frame clones are kept and a portion is missing. The sample holds more than 65,000 clones, just under 97% seen once. Sequenced input: T cells isolated from PBMCs. Source of these receptors: a human donor in good health.

This clone was recorded only once. The chain uses TRBV27 and TRBJ1-5, with no clear D. The CDR3 contains 17 residues. V shed 8 bases and J shed 0 bases, with 20 bases lying between them. Germline V gives CDR1 MNHEY, CDR2 SMNVEV (reference sequence). CDR3 amino acids: CASGGGREGYSNQPQHF. The DNA of the CDR3 is TGTGCCAGCGGAGGAGGGCGGGAAGGATATAGCAATCAGCCCCAGCATTTT.

The chain carries TRBV28 and TRBJ1-5; D is unclear. Germline V gives CDR1 MDHEN, CDR2 SYDVKM. Trimming cost V 6 bases and J 12 bases, with 30 bases left between them. CDR3 length: 17 amino acids. CDR3 coding DNA: TGTGCCAGCAGCCTTCGTACCTTAATTAGCAAAATCAGCTACCAGCATTTT. Translation: CASSLRTLISKISYQHF.

This chain connects TRBV5-4 to TRBJ2-7, with D tentatively TRBD2 (5 bases). The CDR3 sequence is 14 residues long. V gave up 0 bases and J gave up 3 bases, with 10 bases separating them. Germline V lookup: CDR1 SGHNT, CDR2 YYREEE (reference sequence). The CDR3 protein is CASSLGGSNYEQYF. The CDR3 DNA sequence: TGTGCCAGCAGCTTGGGTGGGAGTAACTACGAGCAGTACTTC. The full variable domain, in which reference TRBV5-4 and TRBJ2-7 provide the parts outside the CDR3, is ETGVTQSPTHLIKTRGQQVTLRCSSQSGHNTVSWYQQALGQGPQFIFQYYREEENGRGNFPPRFSGLQFPNYSSELNVNALELDDSALYLCASSLGGSNYEQYFGPGTRLTVT.

The V and J genes are TRBV27 and TRBJ2-2; 13 positions match TRBD2. J lost 7 bases, V lost 6 bases, and 8 bases had no gene match. This CDR3 is 16 amino acids long. The germline V gene has CDR1 MNHEY and CDR2 SMNVEV (reference sequence). The CDR3 nucleotides read TGTGCCAGCAGAGGACTAGCGGGAGTTTCGGGCGGGGAGCTGTTTTTT. This codes for CASRGLAGVSGGELFF.

The CDR3 reads CASSQDERSYNQPQHF. The DNA of the CDR3 is TGCGCCAGCAGCCAAGATGAACGCTCCTACAATCAGCCCCAGCATTTT. The rearrangement links TRBV4-1 to TRBJ1-5; no firm D call. The CDR3 is made up of 16 amino acids. Germline CDR1 is MGHRA and CDR2 is YSYEKL. The ends were cut back, 0 bases at V and 3 bases at J, with 12 bases in the middle.

The chain has TRBV5-1 and TRBJ1-2; TRBD1 agrees at 7 bases. CDR1 SGHRS and CDR2 YFSETQ come from the germline V gene. V was clipped by 2 bases and J by 2 bases; unmatched bases: 3. There are 14 residues in the CDR3. DNA for the CDR3: TGCGCCAGCAGCTTACCGGGACAGAACTATGGCTACACCTTC. Translated, it gives CASSLPGQNYGYTF.

The CDR3 spells CASRDFGELFF. CDR3 nucleotides: TGTGCCAGCAGAGACTTCGGGGAGCTGTTTTTT. V usage is TRBV6-1 and J usage is TRBJ2-2; no firm D call. This CDR3 region has 11 residues. Germline CDR1 and CDR2: MNHNS and SASEGT. The V gene lost 6 bases and the J gene lost 7 bases, with 6 bases spanning the gap.

The chain recombines TRBV27 with TRBJ2-3, with unresolved D. This CDR3 comprises 11 residues. Deletions cut 7 bases from V and 9 bases from J, with 11 bases between. CDR1 is MNHEY and CDR2 is SMNVEV in the germline V gene (reference sequence). DNA of the CDR3: TGTGCCAGCAATCTATACGGGACGCAGTATTTT. The encoded protein is CASNLYGTQYF.

This clone was recorded only once. The J gene is TRBJ1-3, the V gene TRBV11-2, with a possible D match to TRBD1 (5 bases). V shed 5 bases and J shed 8 bases, with 22 bases lying between them. Germline V gene lookup returns CDR1 SGHAT and CDR2 FQNNGV. The CDR3 extends over 16 amino acids. As DNA, the CDR3 is TGTGCCAGCAGCCTAACCCTCGGGGAGGGGTCGGACACCATATATTTT. Protein sequence: CASSLTLGEGSDTIYF.

The gene calls are TRBV15 and TRBJ2-1; 12 bases are shared with TRBD2. From germline, CDR1 is LNHNV and CDR2 YYDKDF (reference sequence). The CDR3 extends over 16 amino acids. Trimming took 3 bases from V and 7 from J; bases not matched to a gene: 7. The CDR3 coding sequence is TGTGCCACCAGCAGCCTCGGACTAGCGGGAATTAATGAGCAGTTCTTC. Its protein is CATSSLGLAGINEQFF.

The chain uses TRBV5-8 and TRBJ2-5; TRBD2 matches 7 bases. J was trimmed by 5 bases and V by 1 base; bases with no gene match: 5. The CDR3 sequence is 14 residues long. The germline gives CDR1 SGHTS, CDR2 YDEGEE. CDR3 bases: TGTGCCAGCAGCTTGTTACTAGCGAGGGAGACCCAGTACTTC. It encodes CASSLLLARETQYF.

This chain uses TRBV5-1 with TRBJ1-1, with D hard to call. The CDR3 is 11 amino acids. The V end was cut by 4 bases, the J end by 3 bases, with 4 bases between. Germline values: CDR1 SGHRS, CDR2 YFSETQ. CDR3 nucleotide sequence: TGCGCCAGCAGCACGGACACTGAAGCTTTCTTT. Its protein is CASSTDTEAFF.

The V call is TRBV29-1, the J call TRBJ1-2; 8 positions agree with TRBD1. Germline loops: CDR1 SQVTM, CDR2 ANQGSEA. The CDR3 is 15 residues long. Germline trimming cut 2 bases from V and 0 bases from J; bases unmatched to any gene: 5. The CDR3 coding sequence is TGCAGCGTTGAATGGCCGACAGGGGCTAACTATGGCTACACCTTC. Amino acid sequence: CSVEWPTGANYGYTF.

The chain uses TRBV29-1 and TRBJ2-1, with a weak D call TRBD2 (6 bases). The CDR3 sequence is 13 residues long. V lost 5 bases and J 7 bases, leaving 15 bases between the germline ends. The V gene's germline CDR1 is SQVTM and CDR2 ANQGSEA. The CDR3 bases are TGCAGCGTTAGGGACTCCTCATCTAATGAGCAGTTCTTC. It specifies CSVRDSSSNEQFF.

J is TRBJ1-3 and V is TRBV4-1; 7 nucleotides agree with TRBD1. The CDR3 totals 16 residues. V was clipped by 1 base and J by 0 bases; unmatched bases: 3. Germline lookup yields CDR1 MGHRA and CDR2 YSYEKL. CDR3 amino acids: CASSQGDSRSGNTIYF. The CDR3 nucleotides are TGCGCCAGCAGCCAAGGGGACAGTCGCTCTGGAAACACCATATATTTT.

The chain combines TRBV29-1 with TRBJ1-2; tentative D call: TRBD1 (5 bases). Germline CDR1 is SQVTM and CDR2 is ANQGSEA. There are 14 residues in the CDR3. Trimming removed 4 bases at V and 3 bases at J, with 15 bases between. CDR3 in amino acids: CSVVHPRDYYGYTF. Written as DNA, the CDR3 is TGCAGCGTTGTTCACCCCAGGGACTACTATGGCTACACCTTC.

This sequence joins TRBV28 and TRBJ2-7; 7 nucleotides match TRBD1. The V segment lost 10 bases and the J segment 0 bases; nucleotides outside the gene matches: 6. The CDR3 length is 13 residues. Germline V CDR1 and CDR2: MDHEN, SYDVKM. CDR3 DNA: TGTGCCACCCTGGGACAGATCTCCTACGAGCAGTACTTC. Translating it yields CATLGQISYEQYF.

This rearrangement joins TRBV13 to TRBJ1-1; unclear D gene. Trimming took 5 bases from V and 3 from J, leaving 4 bases between them. This CDR3 contains 11 residues. In germline, CDR1 is PRHDT, CDR2 FYEKMQ (reference sequence). The CDR3 loop is CASSLHTEAFF. The CDR3 nucleotides are TGTGCCAGCAGCCTTCACACTGAAGCTTTCTTT.

The J gene is TRBJ2-3, the V gene TRBV4-2; the match to TRBD2 covers 8 bases. Looked up from germline, CDR1 is LGHNA and CDR2 is YNFKEQ. V gave up 1 base and J gave up 5 bases; unmatched junction bases: 8. This CDR3 has 16 residues. CDR3 in amino acids: CASSQATGGVIDTQYF. As DNA, the CDR3 is TGTGCCAGCAGCCAAGCGACCGGGGGGGTCATAGATACGCAGTATTTT.

The V gene is TRBV5-6, the J gene TRBJ2-1; 9 bases line up with TRBD2. V shed 3 bases and J 5 bases; nucleotides not matched to a gene: 9. The CDR3 runs 16 residues. Per the germline V gene, CDR1 is SGHDT and CDR2 is YYEEEE. The CDR3 spells CASSSRTSEPHNEQFF. The DNA of the CDR3 is TGTGCCAGCAGCTCCCGGACTAGCGAACCCCACAATGAGCAGTTCTTC.

DNA of the CDR3: TGTGCCAGCAGTCCCCCCGGGGGCCAAGAGACCCAGTACTTC. This encodes CASSPPGGQETQYF. This chain connects TRBV28 to TRBJ2-5; TRBD2 is a possible D gene (6 bases). Germline V gene lookup returns CDR1 MDHEN and CDR2 SYDVKM. The CDR3 has 14 residues. Trimming shortened V by 5 bases and J by 1 base, and 11 bases separated the two germline ends.

The CDR3 DNA is TGTGCCAGCAGCTTAGCGGGAACTAACTATGGCTACACCTTC. Amino acids: CASSLAGTNYGYTF. V is TRBV11-3 and J is TRBJ1-2, with D unresolved. Trimming removed 1 base at V and 0 bases at J, with 6 bases between. The CDR3 totals 14 residues. Germline CDR1 SGHNT, CDR2 YENEEA.

The chain joins TRBV2 to TRBJ1-4; TRBD1 is a possible D gene (5 bases). CDR3 length: 15 residues. Trimming took 7 bases from V and 5 from J, leaving 17 bases between them. Per the germline V gene, CDR1 is SNHLY and CDR2 is FYNNEI. The CDR3 DNA sequence: TGTGCCAGCACCTCTGGGGCGGGAAGCAATGAAAAACTGTTTTTT. It encodes CASTSGAGSNEKLFF.

J is TRBJ1-5 and V is TRBV6-5; D not resolved. There are 13 residues in the CDR3. Trimming stripped 4 bases from V and 4 bases from J, with 8 bases between. Germline CDR1 reads MNHEY; CDR2 reads SVGAGI. The CDR3, as DNA: TGTGCCAGCAGTTCGAGTCCTAATCAGCCCCAGCATTTT. It encodes CASSSSPNQPQHF.

This rearrangement joins TRBV28 to TRBJ1-2; TRBD1 aligns across 7 bases. The CDR3 has 13 residues. The germline V gene has CDR1 MDHEN and CDR2 SYDVKM. V was clipped by 4 bases and J by 8 bases; unmatched bases: 7. The CDR3 coding sequence is TGTGCCAGCAGTTCGGGACAGACCAGCGGCTACACCTTC. Encoded protein: CASSSGQTSGYTF.

The V call is TRBV27, the J call TRBJ1-5, with no clear D. V was trimmed by 8 bases and J by 4 bases, leaving 15 bases between them. CDR1 is MNHEY, CDR2 SMNVEV, per germline (reference sequence). There are 14 residues in the CDR3. The CDR3 nucleotides are TGTGCCAGCTGGCCGGGAGGGTGGAATCAGCCCCAGCATTTT. This encodes CASWPGGWNQPQHF.

The J gene is TRBJ2-1, the V gene TRBV9, with 9 bases matching TRBD2. With V trimmed by 4 bases and J by 5 bases, 10 bases remained unmatched. The CDR3 sequence is 16 residues long. Per germline, CDR1 SGDLS and CDR2 YYNGEE. The CDR3, as DNA: TGTGCCAGCAGCTACGGGGTAGCGGGAGTCGACAATGAGCAGTTCTTC. Amino acids: CASSYGVAGVDNEQFF.

V is TRBV10-3 and J is TRBJ2-3; D uncertain. Per the germline V gene, CDR1 is ENHRY and CDR2 is SYGVKD. Trimming left V 10 bases short and J 4 bases short, with 9 bases between. The CDR3 is made up of 11 amino acids. CDR3 DNA: TGTGCCACGCAAGCTTCAGATACGCAGTATTTT. This sequence encodes CATQASDTQYF.

The chain uses TRBV28 and TRBJ2-7; 11 nucleotides match TRBD2. This CDR3 region has 16 residues. The V gene's germline CDR1 is MDHEN and CDR2 SYDVKM. V shed 3 bases and J 7 bases; nucleotides not matched to a gene: 11. The chain's CDR3 is CASSFPQLAGVEEQYF. The DNA for the CDR3 is TGTGCCAGCAGTTTCCCCCAACTAGCGGGAGTGGAAGAGCAGTACTTC.

V usage is TRBV14 and J usage is TRBJ2-7, with TRBD2 matching 8 bases. The CDR3 extends over 16 amino acids. The V segment lost 7 bases and the J segment 5 bases; nucleotides outside the gene matches: 16. CDR1 and CDR2 from the germline V gene are SGHDN and FVKESK. The CDR3 here is CASNKLGGAPMNEQYF. The CDR3 DNA reads TGTGCCAGCAACAAACTCGGGGGGGCACCGATGAACGAGCAGTACTTC. Full variable domain (remainder filled in from reference TRBV14 and TRBJ2-7): EAGVTQFPSHSVIEKGQTVTLRCDPISGHDNLYWYRRVMGKEIKFLLHFVKESKQDESGMPNNRFLAERTGGTYSTLKVQPAELEDSGVYFCASNKLGGAPMNEQYFGPGTRLTVT.